This TCR beta chain was documented in a study of blood T cell repertoires in COVID-19. Study background: Sites across the United States, Italy and Spain contributed samples from acute and convalescent COVID-19.

Trimming cost V 4 bases and J 12 bases; bases outside gene matches: 7. The CDR3 has 13 amino acids. In germline, CDR1 is GTSNPN, CDR2 SVGIG (reference sequence). How the authors handled the data: Nucleated cell number was recorded as an estimate derived from reference gene primer amplification. Produced via immunoSEQ multiplex PCR; TCRdb's table is partial and in-frame only. V, J and clone size were drawn from that table, and D and trimming were deduced from the DNA. The sample lists 9,500 or so clones, about 89% occurring once. The sample comprised peripheral blood. The receptor comes from a human donor in a cohort sampled during active COVID-19. This rearrangement joins TRBV30 to TRBJ2-1, with TRBD2 matching over 12 bases. In nucleotides, the CDR3 is TGTGCCTGGACCCCGACTAGCGGGGGTAGGCAGTTCTTC. As protein: CAWTPTSGGRQFF.